What follows are 22 T cell receptor beta chains derived from one specimen sequenced in a study of blood T cells in healthy people across ages. Next came a second PCR, run for about 7 to 11 cycles, which used a sample-barcoded 5' primer along with a J-beta primer mix. One entry per CDR3 protein, called by TCRdb with MiXCR from the 5' RACE reads. Of over a million distinct CDR3 sequences in the sample, approximately 59% were seen once. Sequencing was performed on blood. The receptors originated from a man aged 18 to 29 in good health.

The V and J genes are TRBV15 and TRBJ2-7; no reliable D call. V was clipped by 1 base and J by 3 bases, with 7 bases between them. In germline, CDR1 is LNHNV, CDR2 YYDKDF (reference sequence). The CDR3 runs 13 residues. CDR3 region: CATSRGDGYEQYF. The CDR3 region has the DNA TGTGCCACCAGCAGAGGCGACGGCTACGAGCAGTACTTC.

The gene calls are TRBV7-2 and TRBJ2-7; D may correspond to TRBD1 or TRBD2 (5 bases each). Trimming stripped 2 bases from V and 4 bases from J, with 12 bases between. Germline-derived CDR1 and CDR2 are SGHTA and FQGNSA. This CDR3 comprises 14 residues. CDR3 region: CASSLNPGGYEQYF. Written as DNA, the CDR3 is TGTGCCAGCAGCTTAAATCCTGGGGGATACGAGCAGTACTTC.

The J gene is TRBJ2-3, the V gene TRBV28; TRBD2 matches 10 bases. This CDR3 has 16 amino acids. With 5 bases clipped from V and 6 bases from J, the junction kept 11 bases outside the gene matches. Germline V gene lookup returns CDR1 MDHEN and CDR2 SYDVKM. The DNA of the CDR3 is TGTGCCAGCAGTCCCATCGGAGCGGGGGGGTCCGATACGCAGTATTTT. As protein: CASSPIGAGGSDTQYF.

The rearrangement joins TRBV7-6 to TRBJ1-4; 9 nucleotides match TRBD1. The germline gives CDR1 SGHVS, CDR2 FNYEAQ. There are 14 residues in the CDR3. J was trimmed by 4 bases and V by 8 bases; bases with no gene match: 5. The CDR3 here is CASRGTGNNEKLFF. The CDR3 DNA follows: TGTGCCAGCCGAGGGACAGGGAATAATGAAAAACTGTTTTTT.

This clonotype was seen a handful of times. The chain employs TRBV29-1 and TRBJ2-5; the match to TRBD1 covers 9 bases. CDR1 SQVTM and CDR2 ANQGSEA come from the germline V gene. The CDR3 spans 11 residues. Trimming removed 1 base from V and 13 bases from J; junction bases left unmatched: 4. For the CDR3, the DNA is TGCAGCGTTGAAGTGGGACAGGGAAGGTACTTC. It yields the protein CSVEVGQGRYF. Variable domain in full (rest from reference TRBV29-1 and TRBJ2-5): SAVISQKPSRDICQRGTSLTIQCQVDSQVTMMFWYRQQPGQSLTLIATANQGSEATYESGFVIDKFPISRPNLTFSTLTVSNMSPEDSSIYLCSVEVGQGRYFGPGTRLLVL.

The J gene is TRBJ1-5, the V gene TRBV5-1; D possibly corresponds to TRBD1 (5 bases). The CDR3 totals 14 residues. V was shortened by 2 bases and J by 5 bases, with 11 bases between the two germline ends. Germline values: CDR1 SGHRS, CDR2 YFSETQ. The CDR3 sequence is CASSFRPGDQPQHF. The DNA for the CDR3 is TGCGCCAGCAGCTTCCGGCCGGGGGATCAGCCCCAGCATTTT.

V gene TRBV2 combines with J gene TRBJ2-1; 10 bases map to TRBD1. Germline lookup yields CDR1 SNHLY and CDR2 FYNNEI. With 6 bases clipped from V and 4 bases from J, the junction kept 6 bases outside the gene matches. The CDR3 is 15 residues long. CDR3 nucleotide sequence: TGTGCCAGCAGGGCCGGGACAGGGGCATACAATGAGCAGTTCTTC. Amino acids: CASRAGTGAYNEQFF.

The chain joins TRBV5-1 to TRBJ2-3, with D hard to call. The V end was cut by 1 base, the J end by 1 base, with 7 bases between. This CDR3 has 14 residues. Germline CDR1 reads SGHRS; CDR2 reads YFSETQ. CDR3 DNA sequence: TGCGCCAGCAGCTTGATATGGGGCACAGATACGCAGTATTTT. This translates into CASSLIWGTDTQYF.

V usage is TRBV12-3 or TRBV12-4 and J usage is TRBJ1-4; D call uncertain. The CDR3 is 12 amino acids. Trimming took 6 bases from V and 8 from J, leaving 10 bases between them. CDR3 nucleotides: TGTGCCAGCAGACGGGATCGGGAAAAACTGTTTTTT. It yields the protein CASRRDREKLFF.

This clonotype showed up just a few times. The chain links TRBV4-1 to TRBJ2-5; either TRBD1 or TRBD2 may supply D (5 bases each). The V gene lost 3 bases and the J gene lost 0 bases, with 11 bases spanning the gap. Germline assignment: CDR1 MGHRA and CDR2 YSYEKL. There are 15 residues in the CDR3. The DNA for the CDR3 is TGCGCCAGCAGCCAGGGACCAACGTACCAAGAGACCCAGTACTTC. Translated, it gives CASSQGPTYQETQYF.

V is TRBV28 and J is TRBJ2-4; D remains unclear. The J call is uncertain, as TRBJ2-7 better fits the DNA end. CDR1 is MDHEN and CDR2 is SYDVKM in the germline V gene. This CDR3 contains 13 residues. The CDR3 is CASSVGWSYEQYF. DNA for the CDR3: TGTGCCAGCAGTGTAGGATGGAGCTACGAGCAGTACTTC.

Worth noting for this clonotype: A junction boundary mismatches the germline segment, possibly from a read error. The rearrangement links TRBV10-1 to TRBJ2-5; 11 bases align to TRBD2. Germline lookup yields CDR1 WNHNN and CDR2 SYGVQD (reference sequence). The CDR3 loop spans 15 amino acids. The CDR3 DNA sequence: TGCGCTAGCAGTGAGACTAGCGGGGCTGGGGAGACCCAGTACTTC. Its protein product is CASSETSGAGETQYF.

This rearrangement joins TRBV4-1 to TRBJ1-2; 7 bases agree with TRBD1. The CDR3 covers 13 residues. Trimming cost V 3 bases and J 6 bases; bases outside gene matches: 4. Germline CDR1 is MGHRA and CDR2 is YSYEKL. DNA for the CDR3: TGCGCCAGCAGCCAGGTGGGACAGCATGGCTACACCTTC. Amino acid sequence: CASSQVGQHGYTF.

This clonotype was seen more than once but under ten times. The CDR3 sequence: CASMTQGGLNSPLHF. The CDR3 DNA sequence: TGTGCCAGCATGACCCAAGGAGGGTTGAATTCACCCCTCCACTTT. The chain employs TRBV12-3 or TRBV12-4 and TRBJ1-6; no reliable D call. The V end lost 7 bases, the J end lost 7 bases, and 17 bases lay between the germline ends. This CDR3 has 15 residues.

The chain carries TRBV5-1 and TRBJ2-3; a weak D match, TRBD1 (5 bases). The germline CDR1 and CDR2 sequences are SGHRS and YFSETQ. The V gene lost 10 bases and the J gene lost 3 bases, with 15 bases spanning the gap. The CDR3 has 13 residues. The CDR3, as DNA: TGCGCCGGCCGAGCTCCAGGGACAGATACGCAGTATTTT. Protein product: CAGRAPGTDTQYF.

The chain is built from TRBV20-1 and TRBJ1-2; weak D call: TRBD1 (6 bases). The V gene's germline CDR1 is DFQATT and CDR2 SNEGSKA (reference sequence). This CDR3 spans 13 amino acids. The V end lost 3 bases, the J end lost 8 bases, and 16 bases lay between the germline ends. The CDR3 protein is CSASPGQGWGYTF. The DNA of the CDR3 is TGCAGTGCTAGCCCTGGGCAGGGGTGGGGCTACACCTTC.

The chain recombines TRBV6-4 with TRBJ1-1; the D gene is possibly TRBD1 (5 bases). Trimming took 7 bases from V and 3 from J, leaving 24 bases between them. The CDR3 is made up of 17 amino acids. The germline gives CDR1 MRHNA, CDR2 SNTAGT. CDR3 sequence reads: CASKNTVTGIGDTEAFF. Written as DNA, the CDR3 is TGTGCCAGCAAGAACACAGTCACCGGGATAGGGGACACTGAAGCTTTCTTT.

V is TRBV3-1 and J is TRBJ2-1; D gene unclear. The CDR3 has 15 residues. Trimming removed 0 bases from V and 2 bases from J, with 8 bases in between. Looked up from germline, CDR1 is LGHDT and CDR2 is YNNKEL (reference sequence). The CDR3 is CASSQDLEPYNEQFF. In nucleotides, the CDR3 is TGTGCCAGCAGCCAAGACCTAGAGCCCTACAATGAGCAGTTCTTC.

The V gene is TRBV6-5, the J gene TRBJ1-6, with TRBD1 as a possible D gene (6 bases). CDR3 length equals 15 residues. V was trimmed by 5 bases and J by 9 bases, leaving 17 bases between them. Germline V gene data show CDR1 as MNHEY and CDR2 as SVGAGI. The CDR3 spells CASSPPRGGISPLHF. In nucleotides, the CDR3 is TGTGCCAGCAGTCCCCCAAGGGGGGGCATTTCACCCCTCCACTTT.

This clonotype has just a few counts. CDR3 bases: TGTGCCAGCAGCTCCAATGGAGATACGCAGTATTTT. Translation gives CASSSNGDTQYF. The chain uses TRBV7-8 and TRBJ2-3, with D unclear. Germline V gene lookup returns CDR1 SGHVS and CDR2 FQNEAQ. Trimming stripped 4 bases from V and 5 bases from J, with 7 bases between. This CDR3 has 12 amino acids.

The genes are TRBV25-1 and TRBJ2-3; D is perhaps TRBD2 (6 bases). V lost 1 base, J lost 6 bases, and 26 bases lay in between. The CDR3 is made up of 19 amino acids. Germline V gives CDR1 MGHDK, CDR2 SYGVNS. The CDR3 sequence: CASSEWARDELPGLDTQYF. The DNA for the CDR3 is TGTGCCAGCAGTGAATGGGCGCGGGACGAACTCCCTGGGTTGGATACGCAGTATTTT.

The V gene is TRBV10-3, the J gene TRBJ2-7, with 8 bases identical to TRBD2. V shed 2 bases, J shed 2 bases, and the junction held 5 bases outside the gene matches. Germline V gene data show CDR1 as ENHRY and CDR2 as SYGVKD. The CDR3 is 15 amino acids. The DNA of the CDR3 is TGTGCCATCAGTGAGACGACTAGCGTGGCCTACGAGCAGTACTTC. Translating gives CAISETTSVAYEQYF.